This T cell receptor (beta chain) was retrieved from a study of cytomegalovirus exposure and HLA in healthy donors. 13 Jbeta primers and 60 Vbeta primers were used for the PCR. Assay used: immunoSEQ multiplex PCR; TCRdb lists only in-frame clones, some missing. Altogether 150,000 to 200,000 clones are present, around 84% being singletons, with the ten largest covering approximately 1.5%. With respect to this clone: The antigen remains undetermined.

Broader study findings: In a later analysis, across HLA loci, associated TCR counts were highest for DRB1, lowest for HLA-C.

The material sequenced was PBMCs. The origin of this receptor is a young woman in good health and CMV-seronegative.

The chain's CDR3 is CASSLGQIPGNEQYF. DNA for the CDR3: TGCGCCAGCAGCTTGGGGCAGATCCCAGGGAACGAGCAGTACTTC. V gene TRBV5-1 combines with J gene TRBJ2-7; tentatively, D is TRBD1 (5 bases). The CDR3 is 15 amino acids. The germline V gene encodes CDR1 SGHRS and CDR2 YFSETQ. V lost 0 bases and J 5 bases, leaving 15 bases between the germline ends.